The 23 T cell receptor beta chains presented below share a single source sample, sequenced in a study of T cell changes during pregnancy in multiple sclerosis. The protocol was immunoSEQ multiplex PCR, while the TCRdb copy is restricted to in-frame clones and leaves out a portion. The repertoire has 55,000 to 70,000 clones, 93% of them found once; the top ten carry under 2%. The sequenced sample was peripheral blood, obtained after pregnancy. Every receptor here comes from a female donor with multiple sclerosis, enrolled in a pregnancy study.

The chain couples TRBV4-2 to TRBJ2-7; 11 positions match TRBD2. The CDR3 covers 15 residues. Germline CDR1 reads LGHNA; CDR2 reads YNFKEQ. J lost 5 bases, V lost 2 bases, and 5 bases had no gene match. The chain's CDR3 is CASSQSSGRTDEQYF. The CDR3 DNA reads TGTGCCAGCAGCCAATCTAGCGGGAGGACCGACGAGCAGTACTTC.

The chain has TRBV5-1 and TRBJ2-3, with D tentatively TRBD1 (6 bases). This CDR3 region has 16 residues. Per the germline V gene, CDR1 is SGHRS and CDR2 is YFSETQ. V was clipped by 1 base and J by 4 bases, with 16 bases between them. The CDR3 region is CASSLLKQGQPDTQYF. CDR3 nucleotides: TGCGCCAGCAGCTTGTTAAAACAGGGCCAGCCAGATACGCAGTATTTT.

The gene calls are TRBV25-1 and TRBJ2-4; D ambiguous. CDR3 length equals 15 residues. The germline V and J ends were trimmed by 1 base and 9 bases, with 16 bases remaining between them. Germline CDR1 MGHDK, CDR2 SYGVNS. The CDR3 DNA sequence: TGTGCCAGCAGTGAATTGTCTACCTCCAATGGCATTCAGTACTTC. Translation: CASSELSTSNGIQYF.

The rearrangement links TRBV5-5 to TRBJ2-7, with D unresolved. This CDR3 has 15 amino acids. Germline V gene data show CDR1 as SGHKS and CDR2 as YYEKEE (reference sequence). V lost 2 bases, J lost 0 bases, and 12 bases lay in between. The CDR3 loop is CASSLSQASSYEQYF. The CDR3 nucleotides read TGTGCCAGCAGCTTAAGCCAGGCGAGCTCCTACGAGCAGTACTTC.

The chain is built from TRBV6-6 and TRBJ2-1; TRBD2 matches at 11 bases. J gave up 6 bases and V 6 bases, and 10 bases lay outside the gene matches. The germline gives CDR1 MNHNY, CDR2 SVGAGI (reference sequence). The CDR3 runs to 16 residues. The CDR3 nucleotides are TGTGCCAGCAGAGTACGACTAGCGGGGCTGGGCAATGAGCAGTTCTTC. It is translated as CASRVRLAGLGNEQFF.

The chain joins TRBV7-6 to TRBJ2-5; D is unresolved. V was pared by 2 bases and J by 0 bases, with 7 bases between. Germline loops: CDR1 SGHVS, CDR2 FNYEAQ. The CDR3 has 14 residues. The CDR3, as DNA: TGTGCCAGCAGCTTAACCGTAGACCAAGAGACCCAGTACTTC. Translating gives CASSLTVDQETQYF. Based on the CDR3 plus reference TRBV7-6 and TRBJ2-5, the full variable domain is GAGVSQSPRYKVTKRGQDVALRCDPISGHVSLYWYRQALGQGPEFLTYFNYEAQQDKSGLPNDRFSAERPEGSISTLTIQRTEQRDSAMYRCASSLTVDQETQYFGPGTRLLVL.

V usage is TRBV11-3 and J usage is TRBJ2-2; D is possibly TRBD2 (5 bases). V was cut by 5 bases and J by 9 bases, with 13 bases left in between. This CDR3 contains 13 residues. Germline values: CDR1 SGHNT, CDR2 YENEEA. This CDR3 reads CASSAGPTRELFF. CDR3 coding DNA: TGTGCCAGCAGCGCGGGCCCTACTAGGGAGCTGTTTTTT.

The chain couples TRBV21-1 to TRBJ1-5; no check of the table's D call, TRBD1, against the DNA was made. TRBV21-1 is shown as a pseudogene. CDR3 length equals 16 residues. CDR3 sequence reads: CASSKEPGLSNQPQHF. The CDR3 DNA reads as TGTGCCAGCAGCAAAGAGCCAGGGCTTAGCAATCAGCCCCAGCATTTT.

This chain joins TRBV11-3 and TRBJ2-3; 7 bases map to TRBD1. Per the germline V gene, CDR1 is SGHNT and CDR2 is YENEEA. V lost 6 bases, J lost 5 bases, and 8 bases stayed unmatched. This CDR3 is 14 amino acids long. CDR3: CASRSGGKGDTQYF. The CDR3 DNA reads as TGTGCCAGCAGGTCAGGGGGTAAAGGAGATACGCAGTATTTT.

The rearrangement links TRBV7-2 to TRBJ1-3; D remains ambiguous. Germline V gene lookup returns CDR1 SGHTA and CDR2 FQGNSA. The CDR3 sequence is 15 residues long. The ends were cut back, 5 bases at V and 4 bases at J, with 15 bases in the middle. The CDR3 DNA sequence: TGTGCCAGCAGCCCCGAGAGGGTTTGGGGAAACACCATATATTTT. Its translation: CASSPERVWGNTIYF. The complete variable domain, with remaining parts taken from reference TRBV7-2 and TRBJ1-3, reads GAGVSQSPSNKVTEKGKDVELRCDPISGHTALYWYRQSLGQGLEFLIYFQGNSAPDKSGLPSDRFSAERTGGSVSTLTIQRTQQEDSAVYLCASSPERVWGNTIYFGEGSWLTVV.

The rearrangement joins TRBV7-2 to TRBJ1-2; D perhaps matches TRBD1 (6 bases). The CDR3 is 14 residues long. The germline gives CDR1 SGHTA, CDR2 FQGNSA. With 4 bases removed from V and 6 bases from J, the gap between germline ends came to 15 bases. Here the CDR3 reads CASSSGATGNGYTF. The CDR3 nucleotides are TGTGCCAGCAGCTCGGGTGCGACAGGAAATGGCTACACCTTC.

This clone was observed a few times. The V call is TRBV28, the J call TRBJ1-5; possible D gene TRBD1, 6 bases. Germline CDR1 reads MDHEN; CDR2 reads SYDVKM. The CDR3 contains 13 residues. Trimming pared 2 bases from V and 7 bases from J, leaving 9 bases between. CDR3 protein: CASSLTRGQPQHF. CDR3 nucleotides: TGTGCCAGCAGTTTAACCAGGGGCCAGCCCCAGCATTTT. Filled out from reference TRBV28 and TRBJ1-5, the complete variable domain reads DVKVTQSSRYLVKRTGEKVFLECVQDMDHENMFWYRQDPGLGLRLIYFSYDVKMKEKGDIPEGYSVSREKKERFSLILESASTNQTSMYLCASSLTRGQPQHFGDGTRLSIL.

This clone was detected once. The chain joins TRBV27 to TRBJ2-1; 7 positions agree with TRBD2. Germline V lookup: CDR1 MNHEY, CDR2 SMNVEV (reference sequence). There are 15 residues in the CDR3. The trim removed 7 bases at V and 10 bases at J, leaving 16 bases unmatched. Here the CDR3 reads CASTGKASGRPEQFF. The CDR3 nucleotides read TGTGCCAGCACTGGGAAGGCTAGCGGACGCCCAGAGCAGTTCTTC.

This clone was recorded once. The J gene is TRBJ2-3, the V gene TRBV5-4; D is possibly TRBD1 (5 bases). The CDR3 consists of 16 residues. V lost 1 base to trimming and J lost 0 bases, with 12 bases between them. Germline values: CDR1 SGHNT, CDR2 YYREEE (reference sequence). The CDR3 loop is CASSLPGRTSTDTQYF. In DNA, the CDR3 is TGTGCCAGCAGCTTGCCCGGCAGGACAAGCACAGATACGCAGTATTTT.

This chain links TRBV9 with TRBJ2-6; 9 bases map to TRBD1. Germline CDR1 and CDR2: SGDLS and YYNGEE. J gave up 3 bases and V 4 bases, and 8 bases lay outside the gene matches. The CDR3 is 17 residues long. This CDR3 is CASSPEGTGFGANVLTF. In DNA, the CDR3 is TGTGCCAGCAGCCCAGAGGGGACAGGGTTTGGGGCCAACGTCCTGACTTTC.

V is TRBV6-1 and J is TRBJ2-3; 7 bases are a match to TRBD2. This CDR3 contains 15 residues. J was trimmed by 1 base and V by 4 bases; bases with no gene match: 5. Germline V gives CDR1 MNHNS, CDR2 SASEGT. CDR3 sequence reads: CASSGLSGGTDTQYF. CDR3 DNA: TGTGCCAGCAGTGGTCTCAGCGGGGGCACAGATACGCAGTATTTT.

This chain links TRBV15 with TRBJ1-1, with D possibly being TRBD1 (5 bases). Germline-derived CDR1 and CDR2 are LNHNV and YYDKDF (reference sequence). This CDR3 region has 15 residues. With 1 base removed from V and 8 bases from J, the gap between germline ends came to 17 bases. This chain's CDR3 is CATSRGGGETEEAFF. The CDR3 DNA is TGTGCCACCAGCAGAGGCGGCGGGGAGACAGAGGAAGCTTTCTTT.

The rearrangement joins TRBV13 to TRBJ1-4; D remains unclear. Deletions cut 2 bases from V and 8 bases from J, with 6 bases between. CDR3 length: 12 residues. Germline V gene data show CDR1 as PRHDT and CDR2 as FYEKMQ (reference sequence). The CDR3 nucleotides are TGTGCCAGCAGCTTATTGAGGGAAAAACTGTTTTTT. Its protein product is CASSLLREKLFF.

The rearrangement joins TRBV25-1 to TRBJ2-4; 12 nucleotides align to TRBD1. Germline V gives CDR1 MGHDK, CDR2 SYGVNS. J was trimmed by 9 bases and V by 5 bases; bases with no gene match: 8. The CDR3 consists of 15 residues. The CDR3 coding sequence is TGTGCCAGCAGTATGGGGACAGGGGGCCTGGGCATTCAGTACTTC. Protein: CASSMGTGGLGIQYF.

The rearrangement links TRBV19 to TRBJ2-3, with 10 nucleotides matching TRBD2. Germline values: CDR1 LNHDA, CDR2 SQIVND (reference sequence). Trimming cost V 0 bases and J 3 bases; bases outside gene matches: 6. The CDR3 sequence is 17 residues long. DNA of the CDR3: TGTGCCAGTAGTATAGAATGGAAGCGGGAGGGAACAGATACGCAGTATTTT. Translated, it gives CASSIEWKREGTDTQYF.

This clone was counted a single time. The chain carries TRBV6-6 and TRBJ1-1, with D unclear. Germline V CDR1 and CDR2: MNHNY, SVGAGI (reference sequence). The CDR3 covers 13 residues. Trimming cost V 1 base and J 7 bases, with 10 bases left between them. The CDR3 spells CASSYWSGYEAFF. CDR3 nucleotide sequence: TGTGCCAGCAGTTACTGGAGCGGTTATGAAGCTTTCTTT.

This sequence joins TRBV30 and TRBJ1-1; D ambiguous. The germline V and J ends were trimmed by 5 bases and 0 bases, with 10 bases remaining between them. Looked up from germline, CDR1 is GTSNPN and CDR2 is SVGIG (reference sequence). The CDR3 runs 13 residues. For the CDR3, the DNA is TGTGCCTGGGGCAATCGATTGAACACTGAAGCTTTCTTT. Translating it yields CAWGNRLNTEAFF.

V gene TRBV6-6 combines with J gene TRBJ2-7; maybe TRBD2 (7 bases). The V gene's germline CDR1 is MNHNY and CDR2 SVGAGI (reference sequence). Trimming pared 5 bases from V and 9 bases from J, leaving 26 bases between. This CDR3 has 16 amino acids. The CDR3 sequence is CASSTRGGGDLLAQYF. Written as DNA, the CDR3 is TGTGCCAGCAGTACCCGAGGGGGGGGCGATCTTTTGGCGCAGTACTTC.